The 2 T cell receptor beta chains presented below share a single source sample, sequenced in a study of post-analysis software for immune sequencing data. Overall study results and limits: In patients, about five TRBV segments were more frequent than in controls, with TRBV5-6, TRBV5-1 and TRBV20-1 among them.

Carried by the TCR beta cDNA libraries were unique molecular identifiers. MiXCR, run by TCRdb on the PCR reads, gives a single entry per CDR3 protein. The data show 380,000 or so distinct CDR3 sequences, roughly 30% seen once. For these receptors, no antigen is known. Material for sequencing was blood. The receptors stem from a girl aged 5-17 years with multiple sclerosis.

The V call is TRBV28, the J call TRBJ2-1; 9 bases fit TRBD2. CDR3 size: 15 residues. From germline, CDR1 is MDHEN and CDR2 SYDVKM. Trimming at V came to 7 bases and at J to 6 bases, leaving 10 bases not matched to a gene. The CDR3 sequence is CASILTGSGGNEQFF. Written as DNA, the CDR3 is TGTGCCAGCATCCTAACGGGTAGCGGGGGCAATGAGCAGTTCTTC. Based on the CDR3 plus reference TRBV28 and TRBJ2-1, the full variable domain is DVKVTQSSRYLVKRTGEKVFLECVQDMDHENMFWYRQDPGLGLRLIYFSYDVKMKEKGDIPEGYSVSREKKERFSLILESASTNQTSMYLCASILTGSGGNEQFFGPGTRLTVL.

This clonotype has just a few counts. The J gene is TRBJ1-1, the V gene TRBV29-1; D is uncertain. Germline-derived CDR1 and CDR2 are SQVTM and ANQGSEA. The CDR3 runs 11 residues. Trimming took 6 bases from V and 5 from J, leaving 10 bases between them. Here the CDR3 reads CSVKTGTEAFF. CDR3 nucleotide sequence: TGCAGCGTAAAAACCGGAACTGAAGCTTTCTTT.